In this sample, the clone carrying this T cell receptor beta chain turned up once. The sample comes from a study of control samples from healthy donors and cancer patients. Using immunoSEQ multiplex PCR, the repertoire was profiled, and TCRdb retains in-frame clones only, with some absent. The sample shows about 130,000 clones, about 94% of them seen only once. The CDR3 has 15 residues. Trimming removed 0 bases from V and 2 bases from J, with 10 bases in between. Germline-derived CDR1 and CDR2 are LGHNA and YNFKEQ. The receptor was derived from a man between 60 and 75 years old with colorectal cancer. This chain joins TRBV4-2 and TRBJ2-5; weak D call: TRBD2 (5 bases). Material for sequencing was PBMCs. The CDR3 DNA is TGTGCCAGCAGCCAAGAAACGGGGAGACAAGAGACCCAGTACTTC. As protein: CASSQETGRQETQYF.